This T cell receptor (beta chain) is from a study of blood T cell repertoires in COVID-19. As for the study in general: T cells, B-cell-depleted T cells, or PBMCs provided the cDNA or gDNA that served as material.

Using immunoSEQ multiplex PCR, the repertoire was profiled, and TCRdb retains in-frame clones only, with some absent. The sample consists of about 200,000 clones, about 86% of them appearing once. V shed 4 bases, J shed 2 bases, and the junction held 5 bases outside the gene matches. The CDR3 is 16 amino acids. In germline, CDR1 is SGHRS, CDR2 YFSETQ. The chain joins TRBV5-1 to TRBJ1-4; 10 bases are shared with TRBD1. This clonotype originated in a man in his late teens or twenties with active or convalescent COVID-19. The sample consisted of peripheral blood. In DNA, the CDR3 is TGCGCCAGCAGCCGAACGACAGGGGGCACTAATGAAAAACTGTTTTTT. Translated: CASSRTTGGTNEKLFF.